Presented here are 20 T cell receptor beta chains from one specimen sequenced in a study of human T cells and chemical hapten exposure. TCRdb fed the RACE reads into MiXCR, producing one record per CDR3 protein. The sample shows 150,000 to 200,000 distinct CDR3 sequences, roughly a quarter of them seen only once. As to time point: patch test 3, about 24 weeks after DPC sensitization. Treatment here: therapeutic diphenylcyclopropenone sensitization with weekly scalp DPC. Sequenced here: whole blood, sampled in connection with sensitization to the hapten diphenylcyclopropenone (DPC). The receptors stem from a woman between 18 and 30 years old with alopecia areata. Some clones in this sample may be carry-over from other donors' samples.

The rearrangement uses TRBV7-8 and TRBJ2-7; the match to TRBD1 covers 8 bases. The CDR3 extends over 13 amino acids. CDR1 is SGHVS and CDR2 is FQNEAQ in the germline V gene. Trimming cost V 0 bases and J 5 bases; bases outside gene matches: 0. The CDR3 loop is CASSLATGDEQYF. CDR3 nucleotides: TGTGCCAGCAGCTTAGCGACAGGGGACGAGCAGTACTTC.

In DNA, the CDR3 is TGTGCCAGCAGTTTAAAGGAGGAGCAGTTCTTC. The encoded protein is CASSLKEEQFF. The V call is TRBV12-3 or TRBV12-4, the J call TRBJ2-1; the D is unclear. The CDR3 has 11 residues. Trimming took 2 bases from V and 10 from J, leaving 6 bases between them.

CDR3 in amino acids: CSARAGGGANVLTF. The CDR3, as DNA: TGCAGTGCTAGAGCAGGGGGAGGGGCCAACGTCCTGACTTTC. This chain connects TRBV20-1 to TRBJ2-6; 7 bases are shared with TRBD1. The CDR3 is made up of 14 amino acids. V lost 1 base and J lost 4; bases outside the gene matches: 1. Germline lookup yields CDR1 DFQATT and CDR2 SNEGSKA (reference sequence).

The V and J genes are TRBV6-5 and TRBJ2-2; 11 bases agree with TRBD1. The V gene end was trimmed by 6 bases and the J gene end by 7 bases; junction bases not matched to a gene: 7. The CDR3 length is 15 residues. Germline V gene data show CDR1 as MNHEY and CDR2 as SVGAGI. The CDR3 nucleotides are TGTGCCAGCAGCCCGGACAGGGGGCAGAACGGGGAGCTGTTTTTT. Its protein is CASSPDRGQNGELFF.

Here the CDR3 DNA reads TGTGCCAGCAGCCCTTGGGGGGGGGCTAACAATGAGCAGTTCTTC. Encoded protein: CASSPWGGANNEQFF. V is TRBV11-3 and J is TRBJ2-1; weak D call: TRBD2 (7 bases). The CDR3 loop spans 15 amino acids. Deletions cut 5 bases from V and 5 bases from J, with 16 bases between. Germline CDR1 is SGHNT and CDR2 is YENEEA.

On this clonotype: A much larger clone sits a single nucleotide away, making a read error possible. V and J are TRBV4-3 and TRBJ2-7; maybe TRBD1 (6 bases). V lost 3 bases, J lost 6 bases, and 12 bases lay in between. The V gene's germline CDR1 is LGHNA and CDR2 YSLEER. The CDR3 has 13 residues. The CDR3 region has the DNA TGCGCCAGCAGCCATGACAGGTACTGCGAGCAGTACTTC. Translating gives CASSHDRYCEQYF.

This clonotype has a handful of counts. V is TRBV4-3 and J is TRBJ1-1; D ambiguous. The CDR3 totals 14 residues. Germline V gives CDR1 LGHNA, CDR2 YSLEER. Trimming pared 5 bases from V and 2 bases from J, leaving 12 bases between. This CDR3 is CASSIQTRNTEAFF. The CDR3 DNA follows: TGCGCCAGCAGCATCCAAACTCGAAACACTGAAGCTTTCTTT.

This chain connects TRBV24-1 to TRBJ2-5, with a weak D call TRBD1 (6 bases). The CDR3 length is 15 residues. Germline CDR1 is KGHDR and CDR2 is SFDVKD. Trimming cost V 4 bases and J 0 bases, with 11 bases left between them. CDR3 sequence: CATSDRTDYQETQYF. The CDR3, as DNA: TGTGCCACCAGTGACCGGACAGATTACCAAGAGACCCAGTACTTC.

V gene TRBV29-1 combines with J gene TRBJ2-1; TRBD2 matches at 7 bases. Germline V gene lookup returns CDR1 SQVTM and CDR2 ANQGSEA. Losses at the gene ends were 1 base for V and 0 bases for J; bases not matched to a gene: 3. The CDR3 extends over 15 amino acids. CDR3 DNA: TGCAGCGTTGAAGGCGAGCGGGGCTCCTACAATGAGCAGTTCTTC. Its translation is CSVEGERGSYNEQFF.

The CDR3 region is CSARDLENGENTGELFF. CDR3 DNA sequence: TGCAGTGCTAGAGATTTAGAAAACGGGGAAAACACCGGGGAGCTGTTTTTT. The chain recombines TRBV20-1 with TRBJ2-2; D possibly corresponds to TRBD2 (5 bases). CDR1 and CDR2 from the germline V gene are DFQATT and SNEGSKA (reference sequence). The germline V and J ends were trimmed by 0 bases and 2 bases, with 16 bases remaining between them. CDR3 length: 17 residues.

The chain recombines TRBV2 with TRBJ1-1, with TRBD1 identical over 8 bases. Germline trimming cut 9 bases from V and 1 base from J; bases unmatched to any gene: 7. The CDR3 totals 14 residues. Germline V gives CDR1 SNHLY, CDR2 FYNNEI. The CDR3 reads CASQGQGRNTEAFF. The CDR3 nucleotides read TGTGCCAGTCAAGGACAGGGAAGGAACACTGAAGCTTTCTTT.

This clonotype was seen many times. This chain links TRBV6-5 with TRBJ2-5; perhaps TRBD2 as D (6 bases). CDR1 and CDR2 (germline): MNHEY, SVGAGI. The CDR3 is made up of 14 amino acids. Trimming removed 2 bases at V and 14 bases at J, with 21 bases between. The CDR3 is CASSYAGSQETLYF. For the CDR3, the DNA is TGTGCCAGCAGTTACGCGGGGTCCCAAGAGACCCTTTACTTC.

This chain connects TRBV4-3 to TRBJ1-2; D uncertain. The CDR3 is 16 amino acids. Germline V gene lookup returns CDR1 LGHNA and CDR2 YSLEER. V lost 3 bases and J 7 bases, leaving 21 bases between the germline ends. The CDR3 reads CASSHTLLDSGGGYTF. DNA for the CDR3: TGCGCCAGCAGCCACACCCTACTGGATTCAGGAGGTGGCTACACCTTC.

V and J are TRBV27 and TRBJ2-1; 9 bases fit TRBD1. Germline V gives CDR1 MNHEY, CDR2 SMNVEV (reference sequence). This CDR3 is built from 15 residues. V dropped 7 bases and J dropped 3; count of bases not matched to a gene: 7. CDR3 in DNA: TGTGCCAGCAACGCGCCGGGACAGGGCTACAATGAGCAGTTCTTC. This encodes CASNAPGQGYNEQFF.

This rearrangement joins TRBV10-3 to TRBJ1-1; D is undetermined. The CDR3 spans 14 residues. Trimming cost V 5 bases and J 1 base, with 11 bases left between them. The germline gives CDR1 ENHRY, CDR2 SYGVKD. The CDR3 protein is CAISLGRENTEAFF. Here the CDR3 DNA reads TGTGCCATCAGTCTTGGACGGGAGAACACTGAAGCTTTCTTT.

This clonotype was detected only a few times. The chain joins TRBV9 to TRBJ1-2; D not resolved. V was pared by 3 bases and J by 1 base, with 19 bases between. The CDR3 contains 17 residues. The germline V gene encodes CDR1 SGDLS and CDR2 YYNGEE. The CDR3 is CASSAPLSGTHNYGYTF. The CDR3 DNA is TGTGCCAGCAGCGCACCCCTATCAGGTACCCATAACTATGGCTACACCTTC. Full variable domain (outside the CDR3, taken from reference TRBV9 and TRBJ1-2): DSGVTQTPKHLITATGQRVTLRCSPRSGDLSVYWYQQSLDQGLQFLIQYYNGEERAKGNILERFSAQQFPDLHSELNLSSLELGDSALYFCASSAPLSGTHNYGYTFGSGTRLTVV.

The rearrangement joins TRBV6-4 to TRBJ2-2; no clear D gene. Germline CDR1 and CDR2: MRHNA and SNTAGT. The ends were cut back, 5 bases at V and 5 bases at J, with 12 bases in the middle. The CDR3 contains 14 residues. The CDR3 sequence: CASSLGGETGELFF. CDR3 DNA sequence: TGTGCCAGCAGTCTAGGCGGAGAAACCGGGGAGCTGTTTTTT.

This clonotype was observed a few times. The chain combines TRBV10-3 with TRBJ2-7, with D tentatively TRBD2 (5 bases). With 6 bases removed from V and 5 bases from J, the gap between germline ends came to 8 bases. The CDR3 length is 11 residues. Per germline, CDR1 ENHRY and CDR2 SYGVKD. The CDR3 is CAIRRDHEQYF. CDR3 in DNA: TGTGCCATCAGGAGGGATCACGAGCAGTACTTC.

This clonotype was counted between two and nine times. The chain has TRBV20-1 and TRBJ2-1, with D perhaps being TRBD1 or TRBD2 (6 bases each). The ends were cut back, 1 base at V and 5 bases at J, with 12 bases in the middle. The CDR3 length is 14 residues. Germline V gives CDR1 DFQATT, CDR2 SNEGSKA (reference sequence). CDR3 region: CSARGGGRDNEQFF. The CDR3 bases are TGCAGTGCTAGAGGTGGGGGGCGGGACAATGAGCAGTTCTTC.

This clonotype was detected ten times or more. The chain has TRBV7-2 and TRBJ2-2; 7 bases map to TRBD2. Germline CDR1 is SGHTA and CDR2 is FQGNSA. There are 13 residues in the CDR3. V dropped 6 bases and J dropped 4; count of bases not matched to a gene: 2. The CDR3 sequence is CASRWEGTGELFF. For the CDR3, the DNA is TGTGCCAGCAGGTGGGAGGGCACCGGGGAGCTGTTTTTT.